This entry concerns a single TCR beta chain. No antigen is known for it. The data derive from a study of beta chain features in type 1 diabetes. This CDR3 has 15 residues. V lost 5 bases to trimming and J lost 3 bases, with 16 bases between them. Looked up from germline, CDR1 is SGHVS and CDR2 is FQNEAQ. Study-wide results and caveats: For Type 1 diabetes patients, all four CD4+ subsets carried TCRB CDR3s that were moderately but significantly shorter.

Reverse transcription of all isolated RNA meant that expressed TCRB transcripts were sequenced. Clones were sequenced by immunoSEQ multiplex PCR, and TCRdb holds only the in-frame ones, with some missing. The repertoire holds under 300,000 clones, with approximately 13% as singletons. V is TRBV7-8 and J is TRBJ1-2; possibly TRBD1 for D (6 bases). The receptor was isolated from a man aged 25-45 years with type 1 diabetes. Source material: naive CD4+ T cells from blood. The chain's CDR3 is CASSRAPGVDYGYTF. CDR3 nucleotide sequence: TGTGCCAGCAGCCGGGCTCCAGGGGTCGACTATGGCTACACCTTC.